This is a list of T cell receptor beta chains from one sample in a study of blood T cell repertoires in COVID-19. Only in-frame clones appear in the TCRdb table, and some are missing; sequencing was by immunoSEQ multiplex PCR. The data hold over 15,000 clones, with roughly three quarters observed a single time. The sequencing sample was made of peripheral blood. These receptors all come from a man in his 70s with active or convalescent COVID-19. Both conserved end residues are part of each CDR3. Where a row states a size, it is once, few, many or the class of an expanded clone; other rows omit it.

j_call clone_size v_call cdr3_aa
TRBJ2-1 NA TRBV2 CASSEALGTSGGTPYNEQFF
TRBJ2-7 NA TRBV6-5 CATTGQGSSEQYF
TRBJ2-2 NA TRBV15 CATSRERSTGELFF
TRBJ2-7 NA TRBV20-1 CSAPRGIEQYF
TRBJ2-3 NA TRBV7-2 CASSLVAPLGGKDTQYF
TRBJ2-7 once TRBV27 CASSLAGTPSYEQYF
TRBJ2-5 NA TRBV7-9 CASSPRQNQETQYF
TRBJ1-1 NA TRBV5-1 CASSLYPLDTEAFF
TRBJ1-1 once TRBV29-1 CGGWALGNTEAFF
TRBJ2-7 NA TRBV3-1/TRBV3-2 CASSQLIASYEQYF
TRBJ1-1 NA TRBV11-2 CASRMGQGENTEAFF
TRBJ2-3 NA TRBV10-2 CASKERGNTDTQYF
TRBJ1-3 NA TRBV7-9 CASSFQGVGTIYF
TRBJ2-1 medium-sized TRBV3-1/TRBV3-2 CASSQGGGPRNEQFF
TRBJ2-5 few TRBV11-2 CASSYRPSGEETQYF
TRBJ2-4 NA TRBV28 CASSSGTSGTSAAKNIQYF
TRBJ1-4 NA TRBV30 CARRTDINEKLFF
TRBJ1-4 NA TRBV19 CASRQSRRGSNEKLFF
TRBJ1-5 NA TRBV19 CASSYSGQSNQPQHF
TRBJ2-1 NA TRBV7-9 CASSLGAGTTANEQFF
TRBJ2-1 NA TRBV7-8 CASSSNDYSGGFEQFF
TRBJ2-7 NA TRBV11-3 CASSLRGQGPYEQYF
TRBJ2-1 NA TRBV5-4 CASSLQGPGPLHEQFF
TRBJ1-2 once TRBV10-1 CASSGNSGYTF
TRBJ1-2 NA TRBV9 CASSAGQGDFTRLEGYTF
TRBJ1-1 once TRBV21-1 CASSEGGRKKKNTEAFF
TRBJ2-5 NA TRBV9 CASSVAGIAGPQYF
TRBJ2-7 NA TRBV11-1 CASSTSEGWGSYEQYF
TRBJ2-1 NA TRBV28 CASSSPTTYLNEQFF
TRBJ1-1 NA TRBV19 CASRSAGRTEAFF
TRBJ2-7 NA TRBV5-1 CASSSSDLAGEQYF
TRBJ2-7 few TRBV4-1 CASSQDNAGDPYEQYF
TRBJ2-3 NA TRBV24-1 CATSTTGQGDFKTQYF
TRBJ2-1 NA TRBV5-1 CASSLASFNEQFF
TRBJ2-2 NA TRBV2 CAVAGTSRAGELFF
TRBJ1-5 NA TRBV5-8 CASSFGGNSNQPQHF
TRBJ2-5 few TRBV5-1 CASSLTGGQETQYF
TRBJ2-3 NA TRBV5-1 CASSLNRGFTDTQYF
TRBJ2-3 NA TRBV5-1 CASSTGGYTDTQYF
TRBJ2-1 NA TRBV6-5 CASSPPLADYNEQFF
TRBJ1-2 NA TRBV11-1 CASSGRGRGYTF
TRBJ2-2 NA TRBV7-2 CASSLTLAVGELFF
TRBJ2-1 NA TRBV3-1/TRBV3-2 CASSQFLAGGRNEQFF
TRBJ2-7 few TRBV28 CASSPGLAGYPPWEQYF
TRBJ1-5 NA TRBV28 CASSLEGQQPQHF
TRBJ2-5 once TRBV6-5 CASKNGLAEETQYF
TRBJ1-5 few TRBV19 CASSIWQGRGQPQHF
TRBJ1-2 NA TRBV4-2 CASSQEPEGGYGYTF
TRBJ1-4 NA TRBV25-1 CASSEGTGLPEKLFF
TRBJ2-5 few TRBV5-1 CASSLYGTNQETQYF
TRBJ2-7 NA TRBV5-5 CASSNPGQGAYEQYF
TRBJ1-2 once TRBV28 CASSLTQGNTTF
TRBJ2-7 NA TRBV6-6 CASSYSEVREQYF
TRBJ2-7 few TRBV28 CASRVAGGPWEQYF
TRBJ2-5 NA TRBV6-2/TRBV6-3 CASSYSNSVRETQYF